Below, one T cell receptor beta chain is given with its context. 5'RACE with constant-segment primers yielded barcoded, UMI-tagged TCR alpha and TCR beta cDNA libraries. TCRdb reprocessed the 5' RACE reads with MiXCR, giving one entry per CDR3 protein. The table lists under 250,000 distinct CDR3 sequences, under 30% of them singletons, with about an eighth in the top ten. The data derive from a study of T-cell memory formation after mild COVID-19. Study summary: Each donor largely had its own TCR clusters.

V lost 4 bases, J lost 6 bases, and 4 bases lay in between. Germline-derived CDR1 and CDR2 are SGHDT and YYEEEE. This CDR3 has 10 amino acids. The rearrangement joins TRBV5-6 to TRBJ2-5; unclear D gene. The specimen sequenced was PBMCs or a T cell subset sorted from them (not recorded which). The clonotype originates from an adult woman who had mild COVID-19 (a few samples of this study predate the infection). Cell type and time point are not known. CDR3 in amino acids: CASSGQTQYF. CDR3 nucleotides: TGTGCCAGCAGCGGGCAGACCCAGTACTTC.